This entry lists 18 T cell receptor beta chains sequenced from one sample in a study of blood T cell repertoires in COVID-19. TCRdb's copy holds only in-frame clones and misses some; the assay was immunoSEQ multiplex PCR. The profile shows approximately 50,000 clones, over 85% of them singletons. What was sequenced was peripheral blood. The source is an elderly man with active or convalescent COVID-19.

This clone was seen a few times. The rearrangement links TRBV28 to TRBJ2-7; the match to TRBD1 covers 9 bases. Germline V gene sequence: CDR1 MDHEN, CDR2 SYDVKM. This CDR3 has 17 amino acids. The V gene end was trimmed by 6 bases and the J gene end by 6 bases; junction bases not matched to a gene: 18. The CDR3 nucleotides read TGTGCCAGCAGCCCAGATCGTGGGGACAGGGCTTTACGCGAGCAGTACTTC. It yields the protein CASSPDRGDRALREQYF.

The genes are TRBV14 and TRBJ2-2, with D perhaps matching TRBD1 (5 bases). Between the trimmed V and J ends, which lost 4 bases and 8 bases, there was a span of 14 bases. Germline CDR1 SGHDN, CDR2 FVKESK. This CDR3 contains 14 residues. CDR3 amino acids: CASSLDSSVGELFF. CDR3 sequence (DNA): TGTGCCAGCAGCCTCGACAGTTCAGTAGGGGAGCTGTTTTTT.

The chain combines TRBV10-1 with TRBJ2-7; 12 nucleotides align to TRBD2. J gave up 3 bases and V 8 bases, and 35 bases lay outside the gene matches. The CDR3 has 24 amino acids. Germline V gene sequence: CDR1 WNHNN, CDR2 SYGVQD (reference sequence). The CDR3 DNA sequence: TGCGCCAGCGTAATGAGTGAGGTCTTTGTGAAGACTAGCGGGAGTTCAATCCTTTGCTACGAGCAGTACTTC. This encodes CASVMSEVFVKTSGSSILCYEQYF.

This clone was detected only once. The gene calls are TRBV6-2 or TRBV6-3 and TRBJ2-2; D possibly corresponds to TRBD2 (5 bases). The CDR3 runs to 15 residues. Trimming took off 5 bases at V and 5 bases at J, with 15 bases between the two ends. Germline V gene lookup returns CDR1 MNHEY and CDR2 SVGEGT. CDR3 in DNA: TGTGCCAGCAGTCTGTCACGCGGGTCTACCGGGGAGCTGTTTTTT. Translated, it gives CASSLSRGSTGELFF.

The CDR3 DNA follows: TGTGCCAGCAGCCCCGGACTAGCGACAGATACGCAGTATTTT. It translates to CASSPGLATDTQYF. The genes are TRBV6-5 and TRBJ2-3; 9 bases line up with TRBD2. In germline, CDR1 is MNHEY, CDR2 SVGAGI. Trimming at V came to 6 bases and at J to 3 bases, leaving 4 bases not matched to a gene. The CDR3 has 14 amino acids.

J is TRBJ2-7 and V is TRBV7-2; 7 nucleotides agree with TRBD2. This CDR3 is built from 16 residues. The germline V gene encodes CDR1 SGHTA and CDR2 FQGNSA. J lost 3 bases, V lost 0 bases, and 8 bases had no gene match. Here the CDR3 DNA reads TGTGCCAGCAGCTTAGCGGGAGGGCCGGAGGGCTACGAGCAGTACTTC. It translates to CASSLAGGPEGYEQYF.

The CDR3 DNA follows: TGCGCCAGCAGCGTGGCAGGGGGCGGACAACAAGCTTTCTTT. Protein sequence: CASSVAGGGQQAFF. The chain uses TRBV5-1 and TRBJ1-1, with 8 bases aligning to TRBD1. The germline CDR1 and CDR2 sequences are SGHRS and YFSETQ. V dropped 4 bases and J dropped 9; count of bases not matched to a gene: 11. The CDR3 has 14 amino acids.

The gene calls are TRBV10-3 and TRBJ2-5; a possible D gene is TRBD2 (6 bases). Trimming shortened V by 2 bases and J by 5 bases, and 12 bases separated the two germline ends. Germline V lookup: CDR1 ENHRY, CDR2 SYGVKD. The CDR3 totals 14 residues. The CDR3 is CAISEDGGRETQYF. The CDR3 DNA is TGTGCCATCAGTGAGGACGGGGGTCGGGAGACCCAGTACTTC.

The CDR3 nucleotides are TGTGCCAGCAGCTTCAGGGGGGAGGCAACAGATACGCAGTATTTT. As protein: CASSFRGEATDTQYF. The rearrangement uses TRBV5-4 and TRBJ2-3, with a tentative D call TRBD1 (7 bases). Per the germline V gene, CDR1 is SGHNT and CDR2 is YYREEE (reference sequence). The CDR3 spans 15 residues. The V and J ends lost 2 bases and 3 bases respectively, with 13 bases between them.

The chain combines TRBV12-5 with TRBJ2-5; possibly TRBD1 for D (6 bases). The CDR3 runs 12 residues. Trimming took off 6 bases at V and 5 bases at J, with 10 bases between the two ends. Germline values: CDR1 LGHNT, CDR2 FRNRAP. DNA for the CDR3: TGTGCTAGTGGAACAGGGACCGAGACCCAGTACTTC. Protein product: CASGTGTETQYF.

The rearrangement uses TRBV11-2 and TRBJ1-2, with D hard to call. This CDR3 has 15 residues. Germline values: CDR1 SGHAT, CDR2 FQNNGV. Trimming took 4 bases from V and 6 from J, leaving 18 bases between them. In DNA form, the CDR3 reads TGTGCCAGCAGCTCGTTGTCCAGCGGGCTGGATGGCTACACCTTC. Protein sequence: CASSSLSSGLDGYTF.

This clone was seen just once. The gene calls are TRBV20-1 and TRBJ2-1; no reliable D call. There are 8 residues in the CDR3. The germline V gene encodes CDR1 DFQATT and CDR2 SNEGSKA (reference sequence). Deletions cut 6 bases from V and 12 bases from J, with 6 bases between. The CDR3, as DNA: TGCAGTGCGTTCGGGCAGTTCTTC. This encodes CSAFGQFF.

V usage is TRBV11-2 and J usage is TRBJ2-7; possibly TRBD1 for D (6 bases). Trimming stripped 3 bases from V and 0 bases from J, with 18 bases between. Germline lookup yields CDR1 SGHAT and CDR2 FQNNGV. The CDR3 contains 17 residues. The CDR3 is CASSFNFGDIVSYEQYF. The DNA for the CDR3 is TGTGCCAGCAGCTTTAATTTTGGGGACATTGTCTCCTACGAGCAGTACTTC.

V gene TRBV28 combines with J gene TRBJ2-7; 10 nucleotides match TRBD2. The CDR3 is 14 residues long. J lost 4 bases, V lost 6 bases, and 6 bases had no gene match. CDR1 is MDHEN and CDR2 is SYDVKM in the germline V gene. This CDR3 is CASRPAGLAYEQYF. CDR3 bases: TGTGCCAGCAGACCTGCGGGACTAGCGTACGAGCAGTACTTC.

The rearrangement links TRBV9 to TRBJ2-5, with 12 positions matching TRBD2. The CDR3 loop spans 15 amino acids. Per the germline V gene, CDR1 is SGDLS and CDR2 is YYNGEE. J lost 5 bases, V lost 0 bases, and 2 bases had no gene match. The CDR3 region has the DNA TGTGCCAGCAGCGTAGTAACTAGCGGGGGGGAGACCCAGTACTTC. Its protein product is CASSVVTSGGETQYF.

This clone was found a few times. The chain is built from TRBV5-1 and TRBJ2-7; D not certain. Germline V gene data show CDR1 as SGHRS and CDR2 as YFSETQ. V lost 4 bases to trimming and J lost 2 bases, with 16 bases between them. The CDR3 runs to 15 residues. CDR3 in DNA: TGCGCCAGCAGCCCAGGAAGTAACAGAGCCTACGAGCAGTACTTC. Translation gives CASSPGSNRAYEQYF. The full variable domain, in which reference TRBV5-1 and TRBJ2-7 provide the parts outside the CDR3, is KAGVTQTPRYLIKTRGQQVTLSCSPISGHRSVSWYQQTPGQGLQFLFEYFSETQRNKGNFPGRFSGRQFSNSRSEMNVSTLELGDSALYLCASSPGSNRAYEQYFGPGTRLTVT.

The genes are TRBV7-6 and TRBJ2-7, with a possible D match to TRBD1 (6 bases). Germline V gene sequence: CDR1 SGHVS, CDR2 FNYEAQ. The V end lost 4 bases, the J end lost 5 bases, and 24 bases lay between the germline ends. The CDR3 is 17 residues long. In DNA form, the CDR3 reads TGTGCCAGCAGCTCAACCCACAGGGTTGGGGTTTATGACGAGCAGTACTTC. This sequence encodes CASSSTHRVGVYDEQYF.

The chain couples TRBV5-1 to TRBJ1-1; a possible D gene is TRBD1 (6 bases). There are 15 residues in the CDR3. The germline CDR1 and CDR2 sequences are SGHRS and YFSETQ. V lost 0 bases and J lost 6, with 15 bases in between. The CDR3 DNA sequence: TGCGCCAGCAGCTTGGGAGGGAAGGGGGTCTCTGAAGCTTTCTTT. This encodes CASSLGGKGVSEAFF.